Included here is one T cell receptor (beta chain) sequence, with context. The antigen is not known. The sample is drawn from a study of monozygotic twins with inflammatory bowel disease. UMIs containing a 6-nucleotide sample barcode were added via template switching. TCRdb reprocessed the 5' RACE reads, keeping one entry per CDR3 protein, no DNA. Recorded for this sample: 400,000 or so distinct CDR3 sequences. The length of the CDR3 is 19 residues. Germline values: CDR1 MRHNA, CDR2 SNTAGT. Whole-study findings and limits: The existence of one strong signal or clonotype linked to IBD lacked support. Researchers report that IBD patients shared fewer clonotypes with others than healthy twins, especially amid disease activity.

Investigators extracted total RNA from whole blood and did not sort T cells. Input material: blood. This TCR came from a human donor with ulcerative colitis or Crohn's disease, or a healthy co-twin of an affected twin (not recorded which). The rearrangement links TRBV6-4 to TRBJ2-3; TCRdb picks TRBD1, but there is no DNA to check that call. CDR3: CASSDHSHWRGKCTDTQYF.